This T cell receptor beta chain originates from a study of CD8+ T cells in alopecia areata. Study at large: Oral tofacitinib (5 to 10 mg twice daily) was administered to treated patients.

Remarks on this clone: What it binds is not known.

Isolated RNA was reverse transcribed into cDNA used as the sequencing template. Clones were read by immunoSEQ multiplex PCR, and TCRdb kept only the in-frame ones, dropping some. The sample holds some 190,000 clones, 45% to 60% seen once. The V end lost 1 base, the J end lost 2 bases, and 16 bases lay between the germline ends. Looked up from germline, CDR1 is SGHAT and CDR2 is FQDESV (reference sequence). The length of the CDR3 is 17 residues. The study, taken as a whole, reports: Tofacitinib significantly brought down scalp clonality and expanded CD8+ clones among top 100.

Treatment defined: oral pan-JAK inhibitor, 5-10 mg twice daily. The origin of this receptor is a human donor with alopecia areata. The V gene is TRBV11-1, the J gene TRBJ2-3; D perhaps matches TRBD1 (5 bases). This sample comprised CD8+ T cells sorted from blood, obtained around week 53, from a patient treated with tofacitinib. The CDR3 sequence: CASSLDRMEFFTDTQYF. CDR3 sequence (DNA): TGTGCCAGCAGCTTAGACAGGATGGAATTCTTCACAGATACGCAGTATTTT.